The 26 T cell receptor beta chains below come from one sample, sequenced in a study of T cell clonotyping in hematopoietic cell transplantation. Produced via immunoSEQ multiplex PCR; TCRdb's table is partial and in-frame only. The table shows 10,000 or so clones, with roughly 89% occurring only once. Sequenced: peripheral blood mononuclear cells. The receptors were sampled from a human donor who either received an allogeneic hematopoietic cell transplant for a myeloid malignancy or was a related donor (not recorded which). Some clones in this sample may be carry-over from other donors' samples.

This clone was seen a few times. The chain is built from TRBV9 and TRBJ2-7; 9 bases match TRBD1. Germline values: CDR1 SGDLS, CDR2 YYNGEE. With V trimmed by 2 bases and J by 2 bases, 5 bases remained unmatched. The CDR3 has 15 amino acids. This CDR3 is CASSVETGGTYEQYF. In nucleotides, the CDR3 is TGTGCCAGCAGCGTTGAGACAGGGGGGACCTACGAGCAGTACTTC.

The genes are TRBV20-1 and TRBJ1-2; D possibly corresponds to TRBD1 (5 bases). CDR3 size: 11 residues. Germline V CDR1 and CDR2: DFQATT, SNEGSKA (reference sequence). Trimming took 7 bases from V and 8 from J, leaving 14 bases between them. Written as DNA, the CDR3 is TGCAGTGGGGGCGGGTCGGAAGGCTACACCTTC. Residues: CSGGGSEGYTF.

As DNA, the CDR3 is TGTGCCATACACAGGGTCTCTGGAAACACCATATATTTT. Protein: CAIHRVSGNTIYF. This rearrangement joins TRBV30 to TRBJ1-3; possibly TRBD1 for D (6 bases). The germline gives CDR1 GTSNPN, CDR2 SVGIG (reference sequence). The CDR3 runs 13 residues. The ends were cut back, 8 bases at V and 0 bases at J, with 11 bases in the middle.

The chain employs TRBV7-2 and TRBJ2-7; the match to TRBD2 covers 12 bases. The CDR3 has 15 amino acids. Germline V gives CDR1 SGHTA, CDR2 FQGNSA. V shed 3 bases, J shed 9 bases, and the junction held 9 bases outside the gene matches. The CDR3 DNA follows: TGTGCCAGCAGCTTCACTAGCGGGGGGCCTAAAAGGCAGTACTTC. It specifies CASSFTSGGPKRQYF.

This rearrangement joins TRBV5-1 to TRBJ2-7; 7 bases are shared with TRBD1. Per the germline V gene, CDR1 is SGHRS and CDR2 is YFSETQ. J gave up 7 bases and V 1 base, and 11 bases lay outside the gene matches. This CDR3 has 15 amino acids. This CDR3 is CASSLWGTVQGEQYF. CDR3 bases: TGCGCCAGCAGCTTGTGGGGGACAGTTCAGGGGGAGCAGTACTTC.

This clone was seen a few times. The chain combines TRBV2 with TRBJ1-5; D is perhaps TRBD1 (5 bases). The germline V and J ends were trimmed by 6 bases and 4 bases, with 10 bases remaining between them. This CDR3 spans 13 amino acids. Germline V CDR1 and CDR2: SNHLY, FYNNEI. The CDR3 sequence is CASRGDRNQPQHF. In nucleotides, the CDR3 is TGTGCCAGCAGGGGAGACAGAAATCAGCCCCAGCATTTT.

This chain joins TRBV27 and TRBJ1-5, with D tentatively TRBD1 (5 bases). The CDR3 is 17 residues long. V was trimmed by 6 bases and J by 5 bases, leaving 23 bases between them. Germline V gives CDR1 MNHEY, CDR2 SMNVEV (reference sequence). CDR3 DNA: TGTGCCAGCAGACGGACCGCCCTGATAGGGGCCGATCAGCCCCAGCATTTT. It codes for CASRRTALIGADQPQHF.

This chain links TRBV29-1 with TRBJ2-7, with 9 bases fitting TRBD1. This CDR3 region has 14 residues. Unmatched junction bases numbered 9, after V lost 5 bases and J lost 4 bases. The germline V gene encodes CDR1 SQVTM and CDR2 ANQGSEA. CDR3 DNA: TGCAGCGTTTTCTTTCCGGACAGGGGATACGAGCAGTACTTC. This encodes CSVFFPDRGYEQYF.

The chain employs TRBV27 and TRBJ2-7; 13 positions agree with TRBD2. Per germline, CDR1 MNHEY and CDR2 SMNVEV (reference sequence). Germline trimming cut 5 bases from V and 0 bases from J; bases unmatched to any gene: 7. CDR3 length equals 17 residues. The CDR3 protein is CASSGWTSGGLSYEQYF. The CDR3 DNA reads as TGTGCCAGCAGTGGATGGACTAGCGGGGGCCTCTCCTACGAGCAGTACTTC.

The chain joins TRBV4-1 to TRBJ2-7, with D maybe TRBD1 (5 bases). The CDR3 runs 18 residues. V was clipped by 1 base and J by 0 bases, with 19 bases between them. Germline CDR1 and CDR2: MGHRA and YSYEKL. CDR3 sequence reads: CASSQAPLLRRVSYEQYF. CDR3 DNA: TGCGCCAGCAGCCAAGCCCCCCTCCTCCGCAGGGTCTCCTACGAGCAGTACTTC.

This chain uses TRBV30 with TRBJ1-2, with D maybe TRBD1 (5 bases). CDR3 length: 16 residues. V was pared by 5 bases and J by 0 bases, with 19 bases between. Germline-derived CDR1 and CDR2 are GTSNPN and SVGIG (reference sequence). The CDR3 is CAWDWGAALTNYGYTF. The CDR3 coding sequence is TGTGCCTGGGATTGGGGCGCAGCCCTAACTAACTATGGCTACACCTTC.

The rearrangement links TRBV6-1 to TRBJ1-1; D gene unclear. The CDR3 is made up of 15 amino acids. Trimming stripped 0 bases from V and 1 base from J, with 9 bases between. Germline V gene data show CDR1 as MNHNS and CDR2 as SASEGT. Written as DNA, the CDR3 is TGTGCCAGCAGTGAAGCGCGGCAGGAGAACACTGAAGCTTTCTTT. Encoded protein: CASSEARQENTEAFF.

This chain's CDR3 is CASSLGVGNQPQHF. For the CDR3, the DNA is TGTGCCAGCAGCCTAGGGGTGGGCAATCAGCCCCAGCATTTT. The chain links TRBV5-6 to TRBJ1-5, with a weak D call TRBD1 (5 bases). This CDR3 has 14 residues. Germline assignment: CDR1 SGHDT and CDR2 YYEEEE. V gave up 4 bases and J gave up 2 bases, with 10 bases separating them.

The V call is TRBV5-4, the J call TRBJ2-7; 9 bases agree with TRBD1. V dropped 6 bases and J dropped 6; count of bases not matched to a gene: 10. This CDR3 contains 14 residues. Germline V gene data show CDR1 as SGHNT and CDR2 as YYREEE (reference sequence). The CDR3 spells CASNSYRGQGEQYF. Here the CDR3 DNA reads TGTGCCAGCAACTCGTACAGGGGGCAGGGCGAGCAGTACTTC.

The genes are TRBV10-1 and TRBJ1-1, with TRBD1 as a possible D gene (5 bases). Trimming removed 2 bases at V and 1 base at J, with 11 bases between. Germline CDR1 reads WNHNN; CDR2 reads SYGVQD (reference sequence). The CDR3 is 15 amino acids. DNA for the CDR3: TGCGCCAGCAGTGAGGGCCAGGGTCCGAACACTGAAGCTTTCTTT. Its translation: CASSEGQGPNTEAFF.

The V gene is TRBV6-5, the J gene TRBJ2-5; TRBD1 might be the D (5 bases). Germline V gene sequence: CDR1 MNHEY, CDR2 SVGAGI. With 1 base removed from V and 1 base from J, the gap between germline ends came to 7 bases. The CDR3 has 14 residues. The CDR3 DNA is TGTGCCAGCAGTTACTTTAGGGGCCAAGAGACCCAGTACTTC. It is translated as CASSYFRGQETQYF.

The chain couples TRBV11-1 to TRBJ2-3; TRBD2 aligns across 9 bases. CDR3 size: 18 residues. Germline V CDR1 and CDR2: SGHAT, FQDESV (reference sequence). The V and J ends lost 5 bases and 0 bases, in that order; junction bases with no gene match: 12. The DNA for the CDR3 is TGTGCCAGCAGCCCCGCCCAGGGACTAGCTACTAGCACAGATACGCAGTATTTT. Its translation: CASSPAQGLATSTDTQYF.

The CDR3 DNA reads TGTGCTAGTGGTTTGGGCTTAACTGAAGCTTTCTTT. Protein product: CASGLGLTEAFF. This rearrangement joins TRBV12-5 to TRBJ1-1; D not certain. With 1 base removed from V and 5 bases from J, the gap between germline ends came to 5 bases. In germline, CDR1 is LGHNT, CDR2 FRNRAP. The CDR3 totals 12 residues.

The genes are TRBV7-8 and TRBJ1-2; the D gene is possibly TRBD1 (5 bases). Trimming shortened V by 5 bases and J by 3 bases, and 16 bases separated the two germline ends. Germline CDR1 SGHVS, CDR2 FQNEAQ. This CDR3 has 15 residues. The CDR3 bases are TGTGCCAGCAGCGCCTCAGGGACGCAAGACTATGGCTACACCTTC. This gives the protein CASSASGTQDYGYTF.

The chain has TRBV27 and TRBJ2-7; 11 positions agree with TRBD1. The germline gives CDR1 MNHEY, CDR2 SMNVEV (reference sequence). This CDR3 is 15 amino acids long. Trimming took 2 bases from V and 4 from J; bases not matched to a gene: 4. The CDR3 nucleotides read TGTGCCAGCAGTTTAGGACAGGGGGCGTCTTACGAGCAGTACTTC. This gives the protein CASSLGQGASYEQYF.

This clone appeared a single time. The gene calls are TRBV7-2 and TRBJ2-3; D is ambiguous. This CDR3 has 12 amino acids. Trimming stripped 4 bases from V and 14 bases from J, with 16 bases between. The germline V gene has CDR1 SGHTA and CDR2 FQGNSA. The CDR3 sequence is CASSSPRVKPYF. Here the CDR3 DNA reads TGTGCCAGCAGCTCCCCTAGGGTTAAGCCGTATTTT.

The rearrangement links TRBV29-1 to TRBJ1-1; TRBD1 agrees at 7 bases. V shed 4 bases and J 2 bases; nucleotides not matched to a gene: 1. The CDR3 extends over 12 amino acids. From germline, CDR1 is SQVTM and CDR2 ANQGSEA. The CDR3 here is CSVGTGNTEAFF. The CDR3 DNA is TGCAGCGTTGGGACAGGAAACACTGAAGCTTTCTTT.

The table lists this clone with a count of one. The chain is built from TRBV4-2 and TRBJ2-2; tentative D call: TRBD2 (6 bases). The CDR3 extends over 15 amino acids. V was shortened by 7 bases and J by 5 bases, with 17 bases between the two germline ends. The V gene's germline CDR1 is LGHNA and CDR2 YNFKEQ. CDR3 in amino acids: CASTSGRGQTGELFF. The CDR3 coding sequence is TGTGCCAGCACCTCCGGGAGAGGGCAAACCGGGGAGCTGTTTTTT.

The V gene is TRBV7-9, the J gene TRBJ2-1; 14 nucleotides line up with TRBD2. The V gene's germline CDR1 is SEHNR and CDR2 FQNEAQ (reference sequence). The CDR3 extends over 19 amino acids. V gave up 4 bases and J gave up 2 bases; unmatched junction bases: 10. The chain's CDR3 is CASSSGLAGGKDAYNEQFF. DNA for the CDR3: TGTGCCAGCAGCTCAGGACTAGCGGGGGGTAAAGACGCCTACAATGAGCAGTTCTTC.

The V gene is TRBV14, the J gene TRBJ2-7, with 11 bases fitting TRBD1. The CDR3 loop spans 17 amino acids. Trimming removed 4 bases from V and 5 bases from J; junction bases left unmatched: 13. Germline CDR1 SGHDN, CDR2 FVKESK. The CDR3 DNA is TGTGCCAGCAGCCCAGAGCGGGGACAGGGGGTTTTTAACGAGCAGTACTTC. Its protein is CASSPERGQGVFNEQYF.

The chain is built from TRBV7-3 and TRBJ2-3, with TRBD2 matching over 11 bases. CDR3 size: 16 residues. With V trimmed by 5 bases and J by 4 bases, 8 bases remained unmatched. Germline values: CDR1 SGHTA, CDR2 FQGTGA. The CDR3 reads CASSHIAGGRADTQYF. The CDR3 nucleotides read TGTGCCAGCAGCCATATAGCGGGGGGGCGGGCAGATACGCAGTATTTT.